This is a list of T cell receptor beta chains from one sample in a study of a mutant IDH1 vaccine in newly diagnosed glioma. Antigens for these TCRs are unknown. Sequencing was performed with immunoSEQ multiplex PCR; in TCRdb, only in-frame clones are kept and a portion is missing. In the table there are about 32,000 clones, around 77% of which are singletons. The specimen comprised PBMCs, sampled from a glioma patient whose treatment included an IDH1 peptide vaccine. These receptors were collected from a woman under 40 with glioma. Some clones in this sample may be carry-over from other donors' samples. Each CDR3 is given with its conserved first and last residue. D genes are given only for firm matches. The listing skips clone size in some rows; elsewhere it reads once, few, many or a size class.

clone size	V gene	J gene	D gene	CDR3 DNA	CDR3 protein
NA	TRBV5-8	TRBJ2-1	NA	TGTGCCAGCAGCTTTCCGGATGAGCAGTTCTTC	CASSFPDEQFF
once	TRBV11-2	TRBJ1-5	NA	TGTGCCAGCAGCTTAGAGCCAGACCACAATCAGCCCCAGCATTTT	CASSLEPDHNQPQHF
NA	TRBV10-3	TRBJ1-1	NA	TGTGCCATCAGTGGAGGGGGGACTGAAGCTTTCTTT	CAISGGGTEAFF
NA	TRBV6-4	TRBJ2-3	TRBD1	TGTGCCAGCAGAGACAGGGGGCGAATGACAGATACGCAGTATTTT	CASRDRGRMTDTQYF
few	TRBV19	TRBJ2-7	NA	TGTGCCAGTATGGGGGGCCCGGAGCAGTACTTC	CASMGGPEQYF
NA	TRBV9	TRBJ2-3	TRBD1	TGTGCCAGCAGCCTTTGGCCCAGACAGGGATCAGATACGCAGTATTTT	CASSLWPRQGSDTQYF
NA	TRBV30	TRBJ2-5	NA	TGTGCCTGGAGTTCGGGTTTGGGCCAGGGGTCTTGGGAGACCCAGTACTTC	CAWSSGLGQGSWETQYF
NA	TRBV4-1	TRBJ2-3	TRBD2	TGCGCCAGCAGCCAAGTAGTAGCGGGGATCACAGATACGCAGTATTTT	CASSQVVAGITDTQYF
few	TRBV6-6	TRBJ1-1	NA	TGTGCCAGCAGCCCCGTGGCTCCTCTGAACACTGAAGCTTTCTTT	CASSPVAPLNTEAFF
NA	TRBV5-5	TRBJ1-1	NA	TGTGCCAGCAGCTTGGAATCAGGGCATAACACTGAAGCTTTCTTT	CASSLESGHNTEAFF
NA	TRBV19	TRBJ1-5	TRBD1	TGTGCCAGTAGTATAGGGGGGACAGGGAGAAGCAATCAGCCCCAGCATTTT	CASSIGGTGRSNQPQHF
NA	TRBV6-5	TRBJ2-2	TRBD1	TGTGCCAGCAGTTACGGGACAGAGACCGGGGAGCTGTTTTTT	CASSYGTETGELFF
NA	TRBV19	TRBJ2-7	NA	TGTGCCAGTAGTGAGGAGGGGAAGGGCTCCTACGAGCAGTACTTC	CASSEEGKGSYEQYF
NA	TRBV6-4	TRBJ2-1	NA	TGTGCCAGCAGAGGGGAATTTAACAATGAGCAGTTCTTC	CASRGEFNNEQFF
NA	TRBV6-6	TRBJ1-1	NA	TGTGCCAGCAGCCGGTCCACTGAAGCTTTCTTT	CASSRSTEAFF
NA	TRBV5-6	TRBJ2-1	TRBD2	TGTGCCAGCAGCTTGGTTGTTAGCGGGCCGTACAATGAGCAGTTCTTC	CASSLVVSGPYNEQFF
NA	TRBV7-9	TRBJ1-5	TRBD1	TGTGCCAGCAGCTTCGGACAGGGAGGCGTTCAGCCCCAGCATTTT	CASSFGQGGVQPQHF
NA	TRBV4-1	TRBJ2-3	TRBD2	TGCGCCAGCAGCCAAGTGGGTCTAGCGGGCACAGATACGCAGTATTTT	CASSQVGLAGTDTQYF
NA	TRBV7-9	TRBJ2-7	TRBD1	TGTGCCAGCAGCTTAAGCACAGGGGGCGTCGGCTACGAGCAGTACTTC	CASSLSTGGVGYEQYF
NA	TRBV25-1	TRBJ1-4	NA	TGTGCCAGCAGTGAATATAGGCAGCCTAATGAAAAACTGTTTTTT	CASSEYRQPNEKLFF
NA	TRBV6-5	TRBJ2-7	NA	TGTGCCAGCAGCACAAGCCGGGACCCTACCTACGAGCAGTACTTC	CASSTSRDPTYEQYF
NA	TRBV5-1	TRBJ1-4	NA	TGCGCCAGCAGCTTCAGTTCCGGGGGAAAACTGTTTTTT	CASSFSSGGKLFF
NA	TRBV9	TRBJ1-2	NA	TGTGCCAGCAGCCCCGGGGGGTACAACTATGGCTACACCTTC	CASSPGGYNYGYTF
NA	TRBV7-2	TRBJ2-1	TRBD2	TGTGCCAGCAGCTTAAGGCGGGGGAGTTACAATGAGCAGTTCTTC	CASSLRRGSYNEQFF
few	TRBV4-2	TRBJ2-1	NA	TGTGCCAGCAGCCAAGTCGGCAGTCTCAATGAGCAGTTCTTC	CASSQVGSLNEQFF
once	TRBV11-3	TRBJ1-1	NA	TGTGCCAGCAGCTTAGGGGCGACGCGTTGGGGCCCTCTTGAAGCTTTCTTT	CASSLGATRWGPLEAFF
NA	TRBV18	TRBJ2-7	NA	TGTGCCAGCTCACTAACTGTCGAGACCTCAACCGGGGGCGAGTACTTC	CASSLTVETSTGGEYF
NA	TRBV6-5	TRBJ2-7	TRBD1	TGTGCCAGCAGTTGGGGACAGGGTTACGAGCAGTACTTC	CASSWGQGYEQYF